These 4 T cell receptor beta chains originate from one sample sequenced in a study of cytomegalovirus exposure and HLA in healthy donors. PCR used 60 Vbeta primers and 13 Jbeta primers. Profiling relied on immunoSEQ multiplex PCR, and the TCRdb table lists in-frame clones only, not all of them. The sample includes 120,000 or so clones, around three quarters of them seen just once. The sample comprised PBMCs. These receptors were obtained from a woman in her forties or fifties in good health and CMV-seronegative.

V usage is TRBV11-3 and J usage is TRBJ2-7; TRBD2 aligns across 7 bases. CDR1 is SGHNT, CDR2 YENEEA, per germline. The CDR3 length is 15 residues. The ends lost 1 base at V and 0 bases at J; junction bases unmatched: 3. The CDR3 protein is CASSLASGLSYEQYF. In nucleotides, the CDR3 is TGTGCCAGCAGCTTAGCTAGCGGCCTCTCCTACGAGCAGTACTTC. Full variable domain (missing parts from reference TRBV11-3 and TRBJ2-7): EAGVVQSPRYKIIEKKQPVAFWCNPISGHNTLYWYLQNLGQGPELLIRYENEEAVDDSQLPKDRFSAERLKGVDSTLKIQPAELGDSAVYLCASSLASGLSYEQYFGPGTRLTVT.

This clone was counted between two and nine times. The CDR3 is CAWSEAGRAFF. For the CDR3, the DNA is TGTGCCTGGAGTGAGGCGGGCAGAGCTTTCTTT. The chain uses TRBV30 and TRBJ1-1, with D uncertain. Germline values: CDR1 GTSNPN, CDR2 SVGIG (reference sequence). V lost 1 base and J 10 bases, leaving 10 bases between the germline ends. The CDR3 covers 11 residues. Supplemented by reference TRBV30 and TRBJ1-1, the full variable domain reads SQTIHQWPATLVQPVGSPLSLECTVEGTSNPNLYWYRQAAGRGLQLLFYSVGIGQISSEVPQNLSASRPQDRQFILSSKKLLLSDSGFYLCAWSEAGRAFFGQGTRLTVV.

This chain joins TRBV7-2 and TRBJ1-2; D remains unclear. This CDR3 is 12 amino acids long. Germline V gene data show CDR1 as SGHTA and CDR2 as FQGNSA. The germline V and J ends were trimmed by 4 bases and 0 bases, with 3 bases remaining between them. The CDR3 DNA reads TGTGCCAGCAGCTCTACTAACTATGGCTACACCTTC. It encodes CASSSTNYGYTF.

The rearrangement links TRBV29-1 to TRBJ2-7, with TRBD2 matching 8 bases. Germline assignment: CDR1 SQVTM and CDR2 ANQGSEA. This CDR3 comprises 12 residues. Trimming cost V 5 bases and J 5 bases; bases outside gene matches: 5. In DNA form, the CDR3 reads TGCAGCGTTATCAGCGGGAGTAACGAGCAGTACTTC. As protein: CSVISGSNEQYF.